This T cell receptor (beta chain) was found in a study of Graves' ophthalmopathy and Graves' hyperthyroidism. RNA transcripts provided the template for amplifying TCR beta CDR3 regions. First-round RT-PCR relied on HTBI primers, and a second-round multiplex PCR came next. Each CDR3 protein gets one entry after TCRdb re-called the multiplex PCR reads with MiXCR. This table holds about 740,000 distinct CDR3 sequences, 40% found once. Isolation of PBMCs was performed using around 9.1 ml of fresh peripheral blood. A single count supports this clonotype. Sequencing used peripheral blood. This clonotype was obtained from an adult man with Graves' ophthalmopathy.

This CDR3 is CASSKSSVPETQYF. The CDR3 DNA is TGTGCCAGCAGTAAAAGTAGCGTCCCCGAGACCCAGTACTTC. This rearrangement joins TRBV6-2 or TRBV6-3 to TRBJ2-5; TRBD2 is a possible D gene (5 bases). Germline assignment: CDR1 MNHEY and CDR2 SVGEGT. Trimming stripped 5 bases from V and 5 bases from J, with 15 bases between. The CDR3 totals 14 residues.